The source of this TCR beta chain is a study of regulatory T cells in long-lasting Graves disease. Study-level background: Antithyroid drug intake by newly diagnosed Graves' patients had lasted under 3 months.

Time point in this sample: newly diagnosed GD, antithyroid drugs for less than 3 months. The TCR library was made from RNA extracted from PBMCs. A note on this clonotype: Its specificity is not known.

Relying on iRepertoire HTBI primers and Arm-PCR of CDR3 regions, the team built TCR beta libraries. From the multiplex PCR reads, TCRdb called clonotypes with MiXCR, one entry per CDR3 protein. This table holds 550,000 to 650,000 distinct CDR3 sequences, 16% found once. CDR3 length: 15 amino acids. Germline CDR1 reads DFQATT; CDR2 reads SNEGSKA (reference sequence). V gave up 0 bases and J gave up 4 bases; unmatched junction bases: 7. Findings of the study overall: There were preferences for TRBV28, TRBJ1-2 and TRBJ2-5 in persistent disease.

The same sample was also studied in work on T cells in Graves' hyperthyroidism and ophthalmopathy.

The source of this sequence is a man aged 18 to 35 with Graves disease. Here the sequenced sample was peripheral blood mononuclear cells (PBMCs), taken at new diagnosis, from a patient treated with antithyroid drugs. The chain recombines TRBV20-1 with TRBJ2-7, with TRBD2 matching over 9 bases. In DNA form, the CDR3 reads TGCAGTGCTAGAGACCCAGGGGCGGGAGGGTACGAGCAGTACTTC. Translated, it gives CSARDPGAGGYEQYF.